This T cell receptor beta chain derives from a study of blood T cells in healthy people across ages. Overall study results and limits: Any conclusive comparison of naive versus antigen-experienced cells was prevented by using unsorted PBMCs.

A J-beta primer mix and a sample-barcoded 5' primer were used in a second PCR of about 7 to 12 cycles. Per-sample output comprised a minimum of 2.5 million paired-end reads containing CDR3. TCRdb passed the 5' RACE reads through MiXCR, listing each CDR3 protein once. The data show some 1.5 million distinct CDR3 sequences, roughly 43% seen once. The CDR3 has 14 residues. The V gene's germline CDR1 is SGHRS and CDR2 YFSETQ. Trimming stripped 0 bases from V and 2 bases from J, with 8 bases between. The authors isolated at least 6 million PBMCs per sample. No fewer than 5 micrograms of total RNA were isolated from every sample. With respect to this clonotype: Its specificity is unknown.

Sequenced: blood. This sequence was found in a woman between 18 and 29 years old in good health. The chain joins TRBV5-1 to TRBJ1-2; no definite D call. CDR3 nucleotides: TGCGCCAGCAGCTTGGATCCCAGCAACTATGGCTACACCTTC. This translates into CASSLDPSNYGYTF.